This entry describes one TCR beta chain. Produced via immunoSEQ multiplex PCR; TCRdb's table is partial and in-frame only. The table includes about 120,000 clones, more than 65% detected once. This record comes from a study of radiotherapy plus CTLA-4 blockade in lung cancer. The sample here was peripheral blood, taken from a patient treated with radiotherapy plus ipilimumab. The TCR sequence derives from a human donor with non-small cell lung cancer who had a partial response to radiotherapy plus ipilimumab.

The CDR3 here is CASSLSTNRPTNYGYTF. As DNA, the CDR3 is TGTGCCAGCAGTTTATCTACGAACAGGCCTACTAACTATGGCTACACCTTC. The J gene is TRBJ1-2, the V gene TRBV28; tentative D call: TRBD1 (5 bases). CDR3 size: 17 residues. CDR1 and CDR2 from the germline V gene are MDHEN and SYDVKM. V was trimmed by 1 base and J by 0 bases, leaving 15 bases between them.